This T cell receptor beta chain was obtained from a study of shared clonotypes between healthy human individuals. On the study more broadly: The plates for each donor numbered three CD4 naive, three CD4 memory, two CD8 naive and one CD8 memory.

Sequencing used immunoSEQ multiplex PCR; TCRdb keeps in-frame clones, though not all of them. This sample has around 2.1 million clones, with almost 96% found just once. Germline V CDR1 and CDR2: SGHNT, YENEEA. J lost 0 bases, V lost 1 base, and 3 bases had no gene match. The CDR3 runs 16 residues. General study points: Genetic and exposure-history diversity was limited by the small donor number. Sorted-subset sequencing was shown by rarefaction to be incomplete despite large depth.

Notes on this clone: The antigen remains undetermined.

The source of this sequence is a man aged 18 to 30 in good health. This rearrangement joins TRBV11-3 to TRBJ1-3; TRBD1 matches 7 bases. Sequencing input: naive CD4+ T cells sorted from blood. Subset denoted: CD45RA+ positively selected. The CDR3 coding sequence is TGTGCCAGCAGCTTAGGTGGGGACAGCTCTGGAAACACCATATATTTT. It translates to CASSLGGDSSGNTIYF.